The next 28 T cell receptor beta chains were all read from a single sample in a study of T-cell memory formation after mild COVID-19. TCRdb itself ran the 5' RACE reads through MiXCR, one entry per CDR3 protein. The sample gives 450,000 to 650,000 distinct CDR3 sequences, less than 25% of which show up once; roughly 8.3% is in the top ten. Sequenced material: PBMCs or a T cell subset sorted from them (not recorded which). These receptors were collected from an adult woman who had mild COVID-19 (a few samples of this study predate the infection). Cell type and time point are not known.

This clonotype has just a few counts. The chain employs TRBV5-1 and TRBJ2-7; TRBD1 or TRBD2 may be the D gene (5 bases each). The CDR3 consists of 12 residues. V was trimmed by 4 bases and J by 4 bases, leaving 9 bases between them. Germline V gene sequence: CDR1 SGHRS, CDR2 YFSETQ. The CDR3 bases are TGCGCCAGCAGCGAGGGACGGTACGAGCAGTACTTC. Protein: CASSEGRYEQYF.

V and J are TRBV11-3 and TRBJ2-1, with D perhaps matching TRBD2 (7 bases). This CDR3 has 18 amino acids. The V end was cut by 1 base, the J end by 8 bases, with 24 bases between. Germline-derived CDR1 and CDR2 are SGHNT and YENEEA. The CDR3 protein is CASSLGLLGGVVFDEQFF. Written as DNA, the CDR3 is TGTGCCAGCAGCTTAGGGCTCCTAGGGGGGGTGGTCTTTGATGAGCAGTTCTTC.

The sample holds many counts of this clonotype. The rearrangement links TRBV20-1 to TRBJ2-2, with 7 bases fitting TRBD1. This CDR3 has 15 residues. V lost 1 base, J lost 5 bases, and 7 bases stayed unmatched. CDR1 DFQATT and CDR2 SNEGSKA come from the germline V gene (reference sequence). CDR3 residues: CSARGTGALTGELFF. The CDR3 DNA follows: TGCAGTGCTAGAGGCACAGGGGCGCTGACCGGGGAGCTGTTTTTT.

The table lists this clonotype with a few counts. This sequence joins TRBV18 and TRBJ1-3, with D unclear. V was cut by 0 bases and J by 8 bases, with 8 bases left in between. This CDR3 is built from 13 residues. Germline-derived CDR1 and CDR2 are KGHSH and LQKENI. The DNA for the CDR3 is TGTGCCAGCTCACCACCCCCTTCTGACACCATATATTTT. Translating gives CASSPPPSDTIYF.

Only a few counts were recorded for this clonotype. The chain couples TRBV9 to TRBJ2-6; 7 bases map to TRBD1. The trim removed 4 bases at V and 0 bases at J, leaving 19 bases unmatched. The CDR3 sequence is 21 residues long. Per germline, CDR1 SGDLS and CDR2 YYNGEE. As DNA, the CDR3 is TGTGCCAGCAGCAACCCGAAAATTCGACAGGGTCCCTACTCTGGGGCCAACGTCCTGACTTTC. This codes for CASSNPKIRQGPYSGANVLTF.

The table lists this clonotype with a few counts. The J gene is TRBJ2-7, the V gene TRBV12-3 or TRBV12-4; 12 positions agree with TRBD2. V shed 7 bases and J 7 bases; nucleotides not matched to a gene: 8. This CDR3 contains 14 residues. The chain's CDR3 is CASTETSGRSEQYF. DNA for the CDR3: TGTGCCAGCACCGAGACTAGCGGGAGAAGTGAGCAGTACTTC.

This clonotype was seen once. The chain couples TRBV12-3 or TRBV12-4 to TRBJ1-1, with 7 bases aligning to TRBD1. V shed 6 bases, J shed 4 bases, and the junction held 8 bases outside the gene matches. The CDR3 extends over 14 amino acids. The CDR3 reads CASSLRGDGTEAFF. As DNA, the CDR3 is TGTGCCAGCAGCCTCAGGGGGGACGGCACTGAAGCTTTCTTT.

The genes are TRBV5-5 and TRBJ1-5; TRBD1 might be the D (5 bases). The V gene's germline CDR1 is SGHKS and CDR2 YYEKEE (reference sequence). The CDR3 has 14 residues. V lost 4 bases, J lost 4 bases, and 12 bases lay in between. The DNA for the CDR3 is TGTGCCAGCAGCCTCCTGGCAGGGAATCAGCCCCAGCATTTT. It codes for CASSLLAGNQPQHF.

This clonotype has a handful of counts. The genes are TRBV4-3 and TRBJ2-1, with 10 bases lining up with TRBD2. The CDR3 runs 16 residues. The ends lost 0 bases at V and 8 bases at J; junction bases unmatched: 7. Germline CDR1 reads LGHNA; CDR2 reads YSLEER. CDR3 in amino acids: CASSQDELAGRYEQFF. Written as DNA, the CDR3 is TGCGCCAGCAGCCAAGATGAACTAGCGGGAAGGTATGAGCAGTTCTTC.

This clonotype was found a few times. The V and J genes are TRBV7-3 and TRBJ2-1, with D unclear. The V end was cut by 1 base, the J end by 7 bases, with 8 bases between. This CDR3 region has 13 residues. Germline V gene sequence: CDR1 SGHTA, CDR2 FQGTGA. The CDR3 loop reads CASSLILGNEQFF. CDR3 sequence (DNA): TGTGCCAGCAGCTTAATTTTAGGGAATGAGCAGTTCTTC.

This clonotype has at least ten counts. The genes are TRBV20-1 and TRBJ2-1, with a weak D call TRBD1 (6 bases). V gave up 1 base and J gave up 6 bases, with 7 bases separating them. In germline, CDR1 is DFQATT, CDR2 SNEGSKA (reference sequence). This CDR3 region has 12 residues. The CDR3 bases are TGCAGTGCTAGAGTCAGGGGCAATGAGCAGTTCTTC. Residues: CSARVRGNEQFF.

This clonotype was observed at least ten times. The chain carries TRBV6-1 and TRBJ1-5; the D gene is possibly TRBD1 (6 bases). Per the germline V gene, CDR1 is MNHNS and CDR2 is SASEGT. This CDR3 comprises 17 residues. Trimming cost V 9 bases and J 0 bases, with 21 bases left between them. DNA of the CDR3: TGTGCCAGTAAGCATTTGGACAGAAAAAATAGCAATCAGCCCCAGCATTTT. Translating it yields CASKHLDRKNSNQPQHF.

This clonotype showed up many times. This sequence joins TRBV7-2 and TRBJ1-1; 8 bases line up with TRBD1. After removal of 5 bases from V and 3 bases from J, the junction contained 5 bases not matched to a gene. Germline lookup yields CDR1 SGHTA and CDR2 FQGNSA. This CDR3 contains 14 residues. CDR3 loop: CASSLQGGDTEAFF. The CDR3 DNA reads TGTGCCAGCAGCCTACAGGGGGGGGACACTGAAGCTTTCTTT.

The V and J genes are TRBV18 and TRBJ1-2, with D possibly TRBD1 on 5 matching bases. This CDR3 is built from 14 residues. The germline CDR1 and CDR2 sequences are KGHSH and LQKENI. Trimming pared 6 bases from V and 7 bases from J, leaving 18 bases between. CDR3 nucleotides: TGTGCCAGCTCCCGCGTTGGCCAGGGCTCTGGCTACACCTTC. Its protein product is CASSRVGQGSGYTF.

This clonotype was seen ten or more times. The chain uses TRBV20-1 and TRBJ2-7; D assignment may be TRBD1 or TRBD2 (5 bases each). Trimming cost V 3 bases and J 3 bases, with 21 bases left between them. The CDR3 extends over 16 amino acids. Germline V lookup: CDR1 DFQATT, CDR2 SNEGSKA (reference sequence). The CDR3 spells CSASLGGRASGYEQYF. The CDR3 bases are TGCAGTGCTAGTCTTGGGGGTAGGGCCAGCGGCTACGAGCAGTACTTC.

This rearrangement joins TRBV7-2 to TRBJ1-2, with D unclear. V lost 0 bases and J 6 bases, leaving 8 bases between the germline ends. Germline CDR1 reads SGHTA; CDR2 reads FQGNSA. The CDR3 contains 13 residues. The CDR3 sequence: CASSLARQDGYTF. The DNA for the CDR3 is TGTGCCAGCAGCTTAGCGCGTCAGGATGGCTACACCTTC.

The chain uses TRBV5-1 and TRBJ2-7; D tentatively fits TRBD1 or TRBD2 (5 bases each). From germline, CDR1 is SGHRS and CDR2 YFSETQ. Trimming left V 0 bases short and J 3 bases short, with 10 bases between. The CDR3 consists of 14 residues. The CDR3 here is CASSLGDGYYEQYF. The CDR3, as DNA: TGCGCCAGCAGCTTGGGGGACGGATACTACGAGCAGTACTTC. Full variable domain (missing parts from reference TRBV5-1 and TRBJ2-7): KAGVTQTPRYLIKTRGQQVTLSCSPISGHRSVSWYQQTPGQGLQFLFEYFSETQRNKGNFPGRFSGRQFSNSRSEMNVSTLELGDSALYLCASSLGDGYYEQYFGPGTRLTVT.

The chain links TRBV7-2 to TRBJ1-6, with 9 positions matching TRBD1. Trimming took 5 bases from V and 9 from J; bases not matched to a gene: 11. The CDR3 has 16 residues. Germline CDR1 and CDR2: SGHTA and FQGNSA. CDR3 DNA: TGTGCCAGCAGCCCAATGGGGGGACAGGGAGGTTCACCCCTCCACTTT. Protein: CASSPMGGQGGSPLHF.

This clonotype was counted between two and nine times. The chain links TRBV13 to TRBJ2-2; TRBD2 agrees at 14 bases. Unmatched junction bases numbered 8, after V lost 5 bases and J lost 0 bases. Germline V gives CDR1 PRHDT, CDR2 FYEKMQ (reference sequence). The CDR3 consists of 19 residues. The CDR3 spells CASSDRTSGGLANTGELFF. CDR3 bases: TGTGCCAGCAGCGACCGGACTAGCGGGGGGCTCGCGAACACCGGGGAGCTGTTTTTT.

In its sample, this clonotype was seen a few times. The gene calls are TRBV6-2 or TRBV6-3 and TRBJ2-7; D remains ambiguous. The CDR3 is 16 amino acids. The V end was cut by 5 bases, the J end by 0 bases, with 17 bases between. Germline-derived CDR1 and CDR2 are MNHEY and SVGEGT. The CDR3 sequence is CASSPRAAGPSYEQYF. In DNA form, the CDR3 reads TGTGCCAGCAGTCCACGCGCGGCTGGACCCTCCTACGAGCAGTACTTC.

This clonotype was seen a handful of times. The chain links TRBV12-3 or TRBV12-4 to TRBJ1-2; 9 positions agree with TRBD1. This CDR3 spans 14 amino acids. J lost 6 bases, V lost 3 bases, and 5 bases had no gene match. The CDR3 here is CASSLRDREDGYTF. In DNA, the CDR3 is TGTGCCAGCAGTTTGCGGGACAGGGAGGATGGCTACACCTTC.

The chain combines TRBV19 with TRBJ2-1; tentatively, D is TRBD1 (5 bases). CDR1 and CDR2 (germline): LNHDA, SQIVND (reference sequence). The CDR3 runs to 18 residues. V was shortened by 4 bases and J by 0 bases, with 19 bases between the two germline ends. CDR3: CASSKGAISRSSYNEQFF. The DNA of the CDR3 is TGTGCCAGTAGTAAAGGGGCTATCTCCAGGAGCTCCTACAATGAGCAGTTCTTC.

V usage is TRBV3-1 and J usage is TRBJ2-7, with 10 bases matching TRBD2. Germline loops: CDR1 LGHDT, CDR2 YNNKEL (reference sequence). The junction had 7 bases not matched to a gene; V was cut back by 8 bases and J by 6 bases. CDR3 length: 13 amino acids. The CDR3 loop reads CASATSGVSEQYF. The CDR3 DNA reads TGTGCCAGCGCAACTAGCGGGGTCAGCGAGCAGTACTTC.

The rearrangement joins TRBV5-1 to TRBJ1-1; maybe TRBD1 (6 bases). CDR3 length: 15 amino acids. The V gene lost 2 bases and the J gene lost 6 bases, with 17 bases spanning the gap. Germline V gene sequence: CDR1 SGHRS, CDR2 YFSETQ. Written as DNA, the CDR3 is TGCGCCAGCAGCTTTAACAGGGCCTCCTACGCTGAAGCTTTCTTT. As protein: CASSFNRASYAEAFF.

The chain has TRBV12-3 or TRBV12-4 and TRBJ2-3; D gene ambiguous. V was trimmed by 5 bases and J by 3 bases, leaving 9 bases between them. The CDR3 spans 13 residues. Written as DNA, the CDR3 is TGTGCCAGCAGTGACGTAGAAACAGATACGCAGTATTTT. Protein product: CASSDVETDTQYF.

The J gene is TRBJ2-2, the V gene TRBV11-2, with 8 bases aligning to TRBD2. This CDR3 comprises 13 residues. Germline CDR1 and CDR2: SGHAT and FQNNGV. J was trimmed by 8 bases and V by 5 bases; bases with no gene match: 4. The DNA of the CDR3 is TGTGCCAGCAGCCGCCAGCGGGGGGGGGAGCTGTTTTTT. Amino acids: CASSRQRGGELFF.

Ten or more counts support this clonotype. The J gene is TRBJ2-1, the V gene TRBV19; 7 bases fit TRBD2. The CDR3 totals 17 residues. CDR1 and CDR2 from the germline V gene are LNHDA and SQIVND (reference sequence). With 0 bases clipped from V and 10 bases from J, the junction kept 15 bases outside the gene matches. The CDR3 spells CASSIDGRDYPTSEQFF. The CDR3 DNA follows: TGTGCCAGTAGTATAGATGGGAGGGACTACCCTACATCAGAGCAGTTCTTC.

V usage is TRBV12-3 or TRBV12-4 and J usage is TRBJ1-6, with D maybe TRBD1 (6 bases). The CDR3 is 14 amino acids. The V and J ends lost 2 bases and 9 bases respectively, with 11 bases between them. The CDR3 DNA reads TGTGCCAGCAGTTTAATTAACAGGGCTTCACCCCTCCACTTT. Amino acids: CASSLINRASPLHF.